The 29 T cell receptor beta chains reported below all come from one sample, sequenced in a study of blood T cell repertoires in COVID-19. Some clones are missing from TCRdb's copy, which holds only in-frame ones; the method was immunoSEQ multiplex PCR. The sample has 310,000 or so clones, 80% to 90% seen once. Sequencing was performed on PBMCs or T cells enriched from blood (not recorded which). These receptors were taken from a young woman who had recovered from COVID-19.

This clone was seen a few times. V usage is TRBV7-3 and J usage is TRBJ1-2, with 7 bases that match TRBD1. V shed 4 bases and J 8 bases; nucleotides not matched to a gene: 7. Germline CDR1 is SGHTA and CDR2 is FQGTGA. The CDR3 length is 13 residues. For the CDR3, the DNA is TGTGCCAGCAGCTCACGACAGGGTGGAGGCTACACCTTC. This encodes CASSSRQGGGYTF.

The V gene is TRBV27, the J gene TRBJ1-1; TRBD1 is a possible D gene (5 bases). The CDR3 extends over 16 amino acids. CDR1 and CDR2 from the germline V gene are MNHEY and SMNVEV (reference sequence). V was pared by 3 bases and J by 5 bases, with 19 bases between. The CDR3 spells CASSFGNLGGDTEAFF. CDR3 DNA sequence: TGTGCCAGCAGTTTTGGGAACCTCGGGGGTGATACTGAAGCTTTCTTT.

This clone has a single count. J is TRBJ2-7 and V is TRBV3-1 (or the pseudogene TRBV3-2), with D possibly matching TRBD2 (6 bases). Germline assignment: CDR1 LGHDT and CDR2 YNNKEL (reference sequence). The V end lost 5 bases, the J end lost 0 bases, and 17 bases lay between the germline ends. The CDR3 loop spans 16 amino acids. This CDR3 reads CASSSGYGGSSYEQYF. The CDR3 nucleotides read TGTGCCAGCAGCTCTGGTTATGGGGGGTCCTCCTACGAGCAGTACTTC.

The chain carries TRBV9 and TRBJ1-2, with a tentative D call TRBD1 (6 bases). The V end lost 4 bases, the J end lost 8 bases, and 18 bases lay between the germline ends. The germline V gene encodes CDR1 SGDLS and CDR2 YYNGEE. The CDR3 totals 14 residues. The CDR3, as DNA: TGTGCCAGCAGCCTCTCTGGGGACACGGTGGGCTACACCTTC. It codes for CASSLSGDTVGYTF.

The chain joins TRBV28 to TRBJ1-2; 8 bases are shared with TRBD1. Germline V gene data show CDR1 as MDHEN and CDR2 as SYDVKM. With V trimmed by 5 bases and J by 6 bases, 5 bases remained unmatched. The CDR3 loop spans 13 amino acids. In DNA form, the CDR3 reads TGTGCCAGCAGTATACAGACAGGGGATGGCTACACCTTC. Amino acid sequence: CASSIQTGDGYTF.

In its sample, this clone was seen a few times. This chain uses TRBV11-1 with TRBJ2-7; 10 bases line up with TRBD1. This CDR3 comprises 15 residues. Trimming removed 5 bases from V and 0 bases from J; junction bases left unmatched: 4. Germline V gene lookup returns CDR1 SGHAT and CDR2 FQDESV (reference sequence). The CDR3 sequence is CASSRDRGLSYEQYF. CDR3 DNA: TGTGCCAGCAGCCGAGACAGGGGGCTCTCCTACGAGCAGTACTTC.

The rearrangement joins TRBV7-9 to TRBJ2-2; 11 bases agree with TRBD2. The V and J ends lost 6 bases and 2 bases, in that order; junction bases with no gene match: 5. Germline CDR1 and CDR2: SEHNR and FQNEAQ (reference sequence). CDR3 length: 16 amino acids. The CDR3 region is CASRLTSGINTGELFF. DNA of the CDR3: TGTGCCAGCAGATTGACTAGCGGGATCAACACCGGGGAGCTGTTTTTT. Supplemented by reference TRBV7-9 and TRBJ2-2, the full variable domain reads DTGVSQNPRHKITKRGQNVTFRCDPISEHNRLYWYRQTLGQGPEFLTYFQNEAQLEKSRLLSDRFSAERPKGSFSTLEIQRTEQGDSAMYLCASRLTSGINTGELFFGEGSRLTVL.

This sequence joins TRBV6-5 and TRBJ1-5; 9 bases fit TRBD1. With 6 bases clipped from V and 3 bases from J, the junction kept 6 bases outside the gene matches. This CDR3 contains 15 residues. In germline, CDR1 is MNHEY, CDR2 SVGAGI. This CDR3 is CASSRGQGYNQPQHF. The CDR3 nucleotides read TGTGCCAGCAGCCGGGGACAGGGTTACAATCAGCCCCAGCATTTT.

The chain recombines TRBV7-9 with TRBJ1-3; possible D gene TRBD1, 6 bases. V was trimmed by 5 bases and J by 4 bases, leaving 15 bases between them. Germline CDR1 SEHNR, CDR2 FQNEAQ (reference sequence). The CDR3 runs to 15 residues. The CDR3 reads CASSRGGYRGNTIYF. The CDR3 DNA sequence: TGTGCCAGCAGCCGTGGGGGCTACCGGGGAAACACCATATATTTT.

For this clone: Other nucleotide sequences in the sample specify the same CDR3. This chain connects TRBV28 to TRBJ2-7, with D perhaps TRBD1 (6 bases). Germline lookup yields CDR1 MDHEN and CDR2 SYDVKM. The CDR3 has 13 residues. Trimming shortened V by 6 bases and J by 3 bases, and 12 bases separated the two germline ends. The DNA for the CDR3 is TGTGCCAGCAGCTCAGGACAGAGCTACGAGCAGTACTTC. Amino acid sequence: CASSSGQSYEQYF.

The chain links TRBV18 to TRBJ2-2; D not certain. The V end was cut by 4 bases, the J end by 4 bases, with 10 bases between. Germline V lookup: CDR1 KGHSH, CDR2 LQKENI. The CDR3 contains 14 residues. DNA of the CDR3: TGTGCCAGCTCACATACCCAGTTCACCGGGGAGCTGTTTTTT. Residues: CASSHTQFTGELFF.

The rearrangement links TRBV10-2 to TRBJ2-7; 7 bases map to TRBD1. J lost 4 bases, V lost 0 bases, and 9 bases had no gene match. The CDR3 is 16 residues long. Germline V lookup: CDR1 WSHSY, CDR2 SAAADI. CDR3 residues: CASSESTAGGIYEQYF. The DNA of the CDR3 is TGCGCCAGCAGTGAGTCGACGGCAGGGGGAATTTACGAGCAGTACTTC.

The chain uses TRBV12-3 or TRBV12-4 and TRBJ2-3; D is perhaps TRBD2 (5 bases). V gave up 8 bases and J gave up 2 bases, with 11 bases separating them. This CDR3 is built from 13 residues. CDR3 in DNA: TGTGCCAGCTCGGGGTCCTTCACAGATACGCAGTATTTT. Residues: CASSGSFTDTQYF.

The V and J genes are TRBV5-4 and TRBJ2-5, with TRBD1 matching 9 bases. The CDR3 loop spans 13 amino acids. J lost 7 bases, V lost 2 bases, and 3 bases had no gene match. Germline CDR1 reads SGHNT; CDR2 reads YYREEE (reference sequence). CDR3 sequence: CASSLQGAGTQYF. For the CDR3, the DNA is TGTGCCAGCAGCTTACAGGGGGCGGGGACCCAGTACTTC.

The chain links TRBV7-2 to TRBJ1-4; D might be TRBD1 (6 bases). The V end was cut by 2 bases, the J end by 0 bases, with 10 bases between. Germline-derived CDR1 and CDR2 are SGHTA and FQGNSA. The CDR3 spans 16 residues. The CDR3 DNA follows: TGTGCCAGCAGCTTACCTACAGGGTCAACTAATGAAAAACTGTTTTTT. This codes for CASSLPTGSTNEKLFF. Full variable domain (rest looked up from reference TRBV7-2 and TRBJ1-4): GAGVSQSPSNKVTEKGKDVELRCDPISGHTALYWYRQSLGQGLEFLIYFQGNSAPDKSGLPSDRFSAERTGGSVSTLTIQRTQQEDSAVYLCASSLPTGSTNEKLFFGSGTQLSVL.

The chain combines TRBV19 with TRBJ2-1; 11 positions match TRBD1. Germline CDR1 LNHDA, CDR2 SQIVND (reference sequence). J was trimmed by 6 bases and V by 7 bases; bases with no gene match: 5. The CDR3 runs to 14 residues. Here the CDR3 DNA reads TGTGCCAGTAACCCGGGACAGGGGGGCAATGAGCAGTTCTTC. Its protein product is CASNPGQGGNEQFF. The whole variable domain, remainder taken from reference TRBV19 and TRBJ2-1, is DGGITQSPKYLFRKEGQNVTLSCEQNLNHDAMYWYRQDPGQGLRLIYYSQIVNDFQKGDIAEGYSVSREKKESFPLTVTSAQKNPTAFYLCASNPGQGGNEQFFGPGTRLTVL.

The chain employs TRBV4-1 and TRBJ2-2; 11 nucleotides line up with TRBD2. This CDR3 is built from 19 residues. Germline CDR1 is MGHRA and CDR2 is YSYEKL. The J segment lost 2 bases and the V segment lost 4 bases, leaving 12 bases of the junction unmatched. The CDR3 is CASSRGWTSGPRNTGELFF. The CDR3 coding sequence is TGCGCCAGCAGCCGGGGCTGGACTAGCGGGCCGCGAAACACCGGGGAGCTGTTTTTT.

The gene calls are TRBV27 and TRBJ1-2; 9 bases agree with TRBD1. Germline assignment: CDR1 MNHEY and CDR2 SMNVEV (reference sequence). J gave up 10 bases and V 0 bases, and 6 bases lay outside the gene matches. The length of the CDR3 is 14 residues. CDR3 in amino acids: CASSLSNRGHLYTF. DNA for the CDR3: TGTGCCAGCAGTTTATCGAACAGGGGGCATCTCTACACCTTC.

This clone occurred once. At the DNA level, this CDR3 is encoded by other sequences in the same sample as well. CDR3: CASSSGQSYEQYF. CDR3 DNA sequence: TGTGCCAGCAGTTCCGGACAGTCGTACGAGCAGTACTTC. The chain employs TRBV28 and TRBJ2-7, with a weak D call TRBD1 (6 bases). CDR3 length: 13 residues. Germline V CDR1 and CDR2: MDHEN, SYDVKM. Trimming removed 4 bases from V and 4 bases from J, with 11 bases in between.

The count of this clone is one. The chain carries TRBV5-5 and TRBJ1-2, with TRBD1 matching over 9 bases. J gave up 8 bases and V 0 bases, and 5 bases lay outside the gene matches. This CDR3 is 14 amino acids long. Germline lookup yields CDR1 SGHKS and CDR2 YYEKEE (reference sequence). DNA of the CDR3: TGTGCCAGCAGCTTGGACAGGGGGCGCAGGGGCTACACCTTC. It yields the protein CASSLDRGRRGYTF.

The rearrangement uses TRBV5-5 and TRBJ2-3; 8 bases match TRBD2. V dropped 4 bases and J dropped 1; count of bases not matched to a gene: 2. The CDR3 has 14 residues. Germline loops: CDR1 SGHKS, CDR2 YYEKEE (reference sequence). The CDR3 protein is CASSTGGGTDTQYF. DNA for the CDR3: TGTGCCAGCAGCACCGGGGGGGGCACAGATACGCAGTATTTT.

CDR3 sequence: CATSDPGQGLNEKLFF. Here the CDR3 DNA reads TGTGCCACCAGTGATCCCGGACAGGGCCTTAATGAAAAACTGTTTTTT. J is TRBJ1-4 and V is TRBV24-1; 8 bases are a match to TRBD1. In germline, CDR1 is KGHDR, CDR2 SFDVKD. This CDR3 has 16 amino acids. V was pared by 3 bases and J by 4 bases, with 6 bases of the junction left unmatched.

V gene TRBV29-1 combines with J gene TRBJ1-4, with D unresolved. V was trimmed by 2 bases and J by 4 bases, leaving 11 bases between them. CDR3 length equals 14 residues. In germline, CDR1 is SQVTM, CDR2 ANQGSEA. The CDR3 DNA reads TGCAGCGTTGAATCGGTCCACGGTAATGAAAAACTGTTTTTT. It yields the protein CSVESVHGNEKLFF.

The V and J genes are TRBV7-2 and TRBJ2-1, with D tentatively TRBD2 (5 bases). Germline CDR1 and CDR2: SGHTA and FQGNSA. V lost 3 bases and J lost 6, with 15 bases in between. The CDR3 runs to 15 residues. As DNA, the CDR3 is TGTGCCAGCAGCTTGCTAGTCTACGGGATCAATGAGCAGTTCTTC. It specifies CASSLLVYGINEQFF.

V usage is TRBV4-1 and J usage is TRBJ1-2; no firm D call. The CDR3 sequence is 16 residues long. Germline loops: CDR1 MGHRA, CDR2 YSYEKL. V was cut by 0 bases and J by 3 bases, with 14 bases left in between. The CDR3 sequence: CASSQDPTGNYYGYTF. CDR3 DNA sequence: TGCGCCAGCAGCCAAGATCCGACGGGGAACTACTATGGCTACACCTTC.

The chain joins TRBV6-2 or TRBV6-3 to TRBJ2-7; 11 bases are shared with TRBD2. CDR3 length: 15 residues. Per germline, CDR1 MNHEY and CDR2 SVGEGT. The trim removed 5 bases at V and 2 bases at J, leaving 5 bases unmatched. The CDR3 nucleotides read TGTGCCAGCAGTCTCGTAGCGGGAGGGCCCTACGAGCAGTACTTC. Amino acids: CASSLVAGGPYEQYF.

V usage is TRBV12-3 or TRBV12-4 and J usage is TRBJ1-3; D unresolved. The CDR3 has 12 residues. V was pared by 7 bases and J by 4 bases, with 8 bases between. CDR3 bases: TGTGCCAGCATTATTTCGGGAAACACCATATATTTT. Its protein is CASIISGNTIYF.

The CDR3 DNA reads as TGCAGCGTTGATGGTTACGCCAGAATGAACTATGGCTACACCTTC. Amino acid sequence: CSVDGYARMNYGYTF. This sequence joins TRBV29-1 and TRBJ1-2; no firm D call. V lost 3 bases to trimming and J lost 2 bases, with 16 bases between them. Germline V lookup: CDR1 SQVTM, CDR2 ANQGSEA. This CDR3 spans 15 amino acids.

The chain has TRBV6-5 and TRBJ2-2; possibly TRBD1 for D (6 bases). Germline V gives CDR1 MNHEY, CDR2 SVGAGI. V gave up 6 bases and J gave up 4 bases, with 15 bases separating them. This CDR3 region has 15 residues. CDR3 in DNA: TGTGCCAGCAGCCCCAAGGGGGTGGGCACCGGGGAGCTGTTTTTT. Its translation: CASSPKGVGTGELFF.